This record covers a single TCR beta chain. Antigen: not known. Here immunoSEQ multiplex PCR was the method, and the copy in TCRdb shows in-frame clones only, minus some. The top ten clones hold 5.9% of a sample with around 70,000 clones, approximately 80% of them seen once. Patients who had autoimmune disease history or got systemic immunosuppression were left out. Researchers took blood at baseline, on cycle 4 day 1, and on cycle 7 day 1. This record comes from a study of OX40 agonist ivuxolimab in advanced cancers. V dropped 2 bases and J dropped 8; count of bases not matched to a gene: 5. CDR1 is MNHEY and CDR2 is SMNVEV in the germline V gene (reference sequence). The CDR3 loop spans 16 amino acids. Study-wide points: On average, CD8+ T cells had more expanded clones than CD4+.

Sequencing used CD4+ or CD8+ T cells sorted from blood, obtained in a trial of the OX40 agonist ivuxolimab. The source of this sequence is an adult with an advanced solid tumor such as melanoma, head and neck, liver or kidney cancer. The V and J genes are TRBV27 and TRBJ1-6, with TRBD1 matching 11 bases. Here the CDR3 reads CASSLGAGQGDSPLHF. The CDR3, as DNA: TGTGCCAGCAGTTTAGGAGCGGGACAGGGGGATTCACCCCTCCACTTT.